The rows below give T cell receptor beta chains drawn from one sample of a study of T-cell reconstitution after alpha-beta-depleted transplantation in children. TCRdb re-analysed the PCR reads in MiXCR, keeping a single row per CDR3 protein. Here the sample spans 90,000 to 100,000 distinct CDR3 sequences, 20% to 30% being singletons. Sequencing was performed on PBMCs, taken before TCRalphabeta/CD19-depleted stem cell transplant. The receptors were sampled from a boy aged 2-15 years with acute lymphoblastic leukemia, due to receive a stem cell transplant. Both conserved end residues are part of each CDR3. The D gene is left open where the match is weak. Clone sizes are given selectively: once, few, many, or a class where the clone is expanded.

V: TRBV20-1; length: 13; size: -; D: -; J: TRBJ2-1; CDR3: CSARRGPYNEQFF; DNA: TGCAGTGCGCGGAGGGGCCCCTACAATGAGCAGTTCTTC
V: TRBV5-1; length: 14; size: -; D: TRBD1; J: TRBJ1-2; CDR3: CASSLAQGVGGYTF; DNA: TGCGCCAGCAGCTTGGCACAGGGGGTAGGTGGCTACACCTTC
V: TRBV6-2/TRBV6-3; length: 17; size: -; D: -; J: TRBJ1-1; CDR3: CASSYSVPGTGNTEAFF; DNA: TGTGCCAGCAGTTACTCAGTTCCCGGAACAGGGAACACTGAAGCTTTCTTT
V: TRBV20-1; length: 14; size: few; D: -; J: TRBJ2-2; CDR3: CSALTRKNTGELFF; DNA: TGCAGTGCTTTGACTAGAAAGAACACCGGGGAGCTGTTTTTT
V: TRBV15; length: 12; size: few; D: -; J: TRBJ1-1; CDR3: CATSRDWGEAFF; DNA: TGTGCCACCAGCAGAGATTGGGGGGAGGCTTTCTTT
V: TRBV5-6; length: 14; size: -; D: -; J: TRBJ2-1; CDR3: CASRREPSYNEQFF; DNA: TGTGCCAGCAGGCGGGAACCCTCTTACAATGAGCAGTTCTTC
V: TRBV7-6; length: 15; size: few; D: -; J: TRBJ2-7; CDR3: CASSLLSGGAQEQYF; DNA: TGTGCCAGCAGCTTGTTAAGCGGAGGGGCGCAAGAGCAGTACTTC
V: TRBV3-1; length: 13; size: -; D: -; J: TRBJ1-2; CDR3: CASSQGQHYGYTF; DNA: TGTGCCAGCAGCCAAGGCCAGCACTATGGCTACACCTTC
V: TRBV5-1; length: 14; size: -; D: -; J: TRBJ2-2; CDR3: CASSFIQGSGELFF; DNA: TGCGCCAGCAGCTTTATTCAGGGGAGCGGGGAGCTGTTTTTT
V: TRBV6-2/TRBV6-3; length: 14; size: few; D: TRBD2; J: TRBJ2-7; CDR3: CATTGASGKVKQYF; DNA: TGTGCCACCACCGGAGCTAGCGGGAAAGTCAAGCAGTACTTC
V: TRBV25-1; length: 15; size: -; D: -; J: TRBJ1-2; CDR3: CASSDSAQGMKGYTF; DNA: TGTGCCAGCAGTGATAGTGCCCAGGGTATGAAGGGCTACACCTTC
V: TRBV29-1; length: 11; size: few; D: TRBD2; J: TRBJ2-2; CDR3: CSVTSAGELFF; DNA: TGCAGCGTGACTAGCGCCGGGGAGCTGTTTTTT
V: TRBV2; length: 15; size: -; D: -; J: TRBJ2-1; CDR3: CASSIRDFFYNEQFF; DNA: TGTGCCAGCAGTATCCGGGACTTTTTCTACAATGAGCAGTTCTTC
V: TRBV20-1; length: 13; size: -; D: -; J: TRBJ2-4; CDR3: CSASYLGENIQYF; DNA: TGCAGTGCTAGTTATTTGGGGGAAAACATTCAGTACTTC
V: TRBV21-1; length: 20; size: -; D: -; J: TRBJ1-3; CDR3: CASSSQTLGSQRSSGNTIYF; DNA: TGTGCCAGCAGCTCCCAAACCCTAGGGTCACAACGTTCCTCGGGAAACACCATATATTTT
V: TRBV20-1; length: 10; size: -; D: -; J: TRBJ2-7; CDR3: CSARSYEQYF; DNA: TGCAGTGCTAGGTCCTACGAGCAGTACTTC
V: TRBV11-2; length: 11; size: -; D: -; J: TRBJ2-1; CDR3: CASEQSGEQFF; DNA: TGTGCCAGCGAGCAGTCTGGCGAGCAGTTCTTC
V: TRBV20-1; length: 16; size: once; D: TRBD2; J: TRBJ2-2; CDR3: CSAREGTSGDTGELFF; DNA: TGCAGTGCTAGAGAGGGGACTAGCGGAGACACCGGGGAGCTGTTTTTT
V: TRBV9; length: 15; size: few; D: TRBD2; J: TRBJ2-5; CDR3: CASSLGGNGRETQYF; DNA: TGTGCCAGCAGCCTCGGGGGGAACGGTCGAGAGACCCAGTACTTC
V: TRBV9; length: 14; size: large; D: -; J: TRBJ2-3; CDR3: CASSVSGSTDTQYF; DNA: TGTGCCAGCAGCGTCAGCGGAAGCACAGATACGCAGTATTTT
V: TRBV13; length: 14; size: -; D: TRBD1; J: TRBJ1-1; CDR3: CASTRRGGDTEAFF; DNA: TGTGCCAGCACTCGCAGGGGGGGGGACACTGAAGCTTTCTTT
V: TRBV10-3; length: 13; size: few; D: TRBD2; J: TRBJ2-5; CDR3: CAVSGEGQETQYF; DNA: TGTGCCGTGTCGGGGGAGGGCCAAGAGACCCAGTACTTC
V: TRBV5-1; length: 12; size: many; D: -; J: TRBJ2-7; CDR3: CASSFLGYEQYF; DNA: TGCGCCAGCAGCTTTCTGGGGTACGAGCAGTACTTC